This TCR beta chain was observed in a study of graft-versus-host responses after intestinal transplantation. Broader study findings: Declining HvG levels early post-transplant were linked to peak circulating GvH clone levels. Subjects displaying graft-donor T cell macrochimerism possessed elevated graft-versus-host to host-versus-graft clonal ratios inside allografts.

Clones were read by immunoSEQ multiplex PCR, and TCRdb kept only the in-frame ones, dropping some. The sample lists around 17,000 clones, 60% to 80% occurring once. For this clone: What it binds is unknown.

Once graft tissue had been processed, intraepithelial and lamina propria lymphocytes were released. Germline CDR1 and CDR2: LNHNV and YYDKDF (reference sequence). Between the trimmed V and J ends, which lost 1 base and 0 bases, there was a span of 16 bases. The CDR3 has 18 residues. The sample consisted of ileum tissue, taken around 69 weeks after intestinal transplant. This clonotype was obtained from a human patient who received an intestinal transplant, so some T cells may come from the graft donor. The chain has TRBV15 and TRBJ1-5; the D gene is possibly TRBD1 (5 bases). The CDR3 loop is CATSRGPVNRNSNQPQHF. CDR3 bases: TGTGCCACCAGCAGAGGACCTGTGAACAGGAATAGCAATCAGCCCCAGCATTTT.